This paragraph reports one TCR beta chain. Its target is not known. The data derive from a study of shared clonotypes between healthy human individuals. Study results and caveats: Clonotypes which were not shared had lower generation probabilities than clonotypes that all four donors shared.

Clones were sequenced by immunoSEQ multiplex PCR, and TCRdb holds only the in-frame ones, with some missing. The top ten clones hold less than 0.15% of a sample with 2 million to 2.5 million clones, under 97% of them seen once. Sequenced: naive CD4+ T cells sorted from blood. This sample's subset: CD45RA+ positively selected. This TCR derives from a young man in good health.

The CDR3 loop is CASSRSDIQETQYF. CDR3 DNA sequence: TGTGCCAGCAGCCGGTCCGATATACAAGAGACCCAGTACTTC. The V gene is TRBV28, the J gene TRBJ2-5; D unresolved. The V end lost 6 bases, the J end lost 2 bases, and 13 bases lay between the germline ends. Germline V gene lookup returns CDR1 MDHEN and CDR2 SYDVKM. The CDR3 runs 14 residues.